Each of the 16 T cell receptor beta chains below was sequenced from the same sample in a study of human T cells and chemical hapten exposure. TCRdb itself ran the RACE reads through MiXCR, one entry per CDR3 protein. The sample records about 30,000 distinct CDR3 sequences, roughly 5% being singletons. Time point: healthy volunteer bleed at 6 weeks. Unseparated into fractions, whole blood served as the source from which total RNA was extracted. Sequenced: whole blood. Receptor source: a human donor in good health. Some clones in this sample may be carry-over from other donors' samples.

This clonotype has ten or more counts. The chain recombines TRBV20-1 with TRBJ2-5; 11 bases are a match to TRBD2. The V gene end was trimmed by 3 bases and the J gene end by 4 bases; junction bases not matched to a gene: 7. Germline CDR1 DFQATT, CDR2 SNEGSKA (reference sequence). This CDR3 is built from 15 residues. The CDR3 sequence: CSARGSSGGRETQYF. The CDR3 nucleotides read TGCAGTGCTAGGGGATCTAGCGGGGGGCGAGAGACCCAGTACTTC.

There are many counts of this clonotype. The chain has TRBV29-1 and TRBJ2-3; the match to TRBD2 covers 13 bases. Germline V lookup: CDR1 SQVTM, CDR2 ANQGSEA. Losses at the gene ends were 2 bases for V and 3 bases for J; bases not matched to a gene: 2. The CDR3 runs 15 residues. As DNA, the CDR3 is TGCAGCGTTGAACGGACTAGCGGGAGAACAGATACGCAGTATTTT. It yields the protein CSVERTSGRTDTQYF.

The table lists this clonotype with a few counts. The chain has TRBV5-1 and TRBJ2-2; D is undetermined. Looked up from germline, CDR1 is SGHRS and CDR2 is YFSETQ. This CDR3 has 16 amino acids. V was shortened by 1 base and J by 4 bases, with 14 bases between the two germline ends. The CDR3, as DNA: TGCGCCAGCAGCTTGTCCATAGGGTCTGGCACCGGGGAGCTGTTTTTT. Its protein is CASSLSIGSGTGELFF.

The genes are TRBV9 and TRBJ2-1; unclear D gene. The CDR3 is made up of 12 amino acids. V lost 0 bases and J 10 bases, leaving 8 bases between the germline ends. The germline gives CDR1 SGDLS, CDR2 YYNGEE. The CDR3 DNA is TGTGCCAGCAGCGTAGGGGATTGGGAGCAGTTCTTC. It translates to CASSVGDWEQFF. The full variable domain, completed using reference TRBV9 and TRBJ2-1, is DSGVTQTPKHLITATGQRVTLRCSPRSGDLSVYWYQQSLDQGLQFLIQYYNGEERAKGNILERFSAQQFPDLHSELNLSSLELGDSALYFCASSVGDWEQFFGPGTRLTVL.

This clonotype was seen many times. The chain is built from TRBV2 and TRBJ2-1; D tentatively reads TRBD1 or TRBD2 (5 bases each). V lost 7 bases and J 8 bases, leaving 24 bases between the germline ends. This CDR3 comprises 16 residues. The germline V gene encodes CDR1 SNHLY and CDR2 FYNNEI. CDR3: CASTDPGTQVRDEQFF. Here the CDR3 DNA reads TGTGCCAGCACCGATCCTGGGACCCAGGTCCGGGATGAGCAGTTCTTC.

This clonotype was seen a handful of times. The chain is built from TRBV2 and TRBJ2-2; the D gene is possibly TRBD2 (6 bases). The V end lost 6 bases, the J end lost 3 bases, and 11 bases lay between the germline ends. This CDR3 spans 14 amino acids. The germline V gene has CDR1 SNHLY and CDR2 FYNNEI. CDR3 residues: CASSPGSYTGELFF. The CDR3 coding sequence is TGTGCCAGCAGCCCCGGGAGCTACACCGGGGAGCTGTTTTTT.

This clonotype was counted many times. J is TRBJ2-3 and V is TRBV7-8, with no clear D. The germline V and J ends were trimmed by 6 bases and 3 bases, with 10 bases remaining between them. CDR1 and CDR2 from the germline V gene are SGHVS and FQNEAQ. The CDR3 contains 13 residues. Here the CDR3 reads CASSSLGTDTQYF. The DNA for the CDR3 is TGTGCCAGCAGTTCACTGGGAACAGATACGCAGTATTTT.

This clonotype was observed at least ten times. J is TRBJ1-2 and V is TRBV6-5; TRBD1 matches 7 bases. V lost 0 bases to trimming and J lost 4 bases; unmatched junction nucleotides: 8. Germline V gene lookup returns CDR1 MNHEY and CDR2 SVGAGI. CDR3 length: 16 amino acids. CDR3 protein: CASSYSTPGGRYGYTF. CDR3 bases: TGTGCCAGCAGTTACTCGACGCCAGGGGGTCGCTATGGCTACACCTTC.

This clonotype occurred a few times. The chain links TRBV11-2 to TRBJ1-1; D gene ambiguous. The CDR3 totals 13 residues. V lost 5 bases, J lost 6 bases, and 13 bases lay in between. Germline V gene sequence: CDR1 SGHAT, CDR2 FQNNGV. In nucleotides, the CDR3 is TGTGCCAGCAGCCTGGGAAGGGAAGCTGAAGCTTTCTTT. Translating it yields CASSLGREAEAFF.

The V call is TRBV4-1, the J call TRBJ1-6; no firm D call. The V end was cut by 0 bases, the J end by 7 bases, with 13 bases between. Germline V CDR1 and CDR2: MGHRA, YSYEKL. This CDR3 has 16 amino acids. DNA of the CDR3: TGCGCCAGCAGCCAAGAGGCCAGCCTAATAAATTCACCCCTCCACTTT. Translating gives CASSQEASLINSPLHF.

This clonotype appeared many times. The chain has TRBV5-1 and TRBJ2-1, with D hard to call. Germline lookup yields CDR1 SGHRS and CDR2 YFSETQ. Trimming took off 1 base at V and 6 bases at J, with 11 bases between the two ends. This CDR3 region has 14 residues. The CDR3 DNA is TGCGCCAGCAGCTTGACCGGAATAATCAATGAGCAGTTCTTC. This gives the protein CASSLTGIINEQFF.

This clonotype occurred many times. This chain connects TRBV20-1 to TRBJ2-1; no firm D call. Trimming stripped 1 base from V and 8 bases from J, with 6 bases between. This CDR3 is 11 amino acids long. Looked up from germline, CDR1 is DFQATT and CDR2 is SNEGSKA (reference sequence). In nucleotides, the CDR3 is TGCAGTGCTAGAGGCGATTATGAGCAGTTCTTC. Its protein is CSARGDYEQFF.

This clonotype was seen ten or more times. The chain uses TRBV6-2 or TRBV6-3 and TRBJ1-5; D call uncertain. The germline V gene has CDR1 MNHEY and CDR2 SVGEGT. V lost 2 bases to trimming and J lost 10 bases, with 18 bases between them. The CDR3 is 15 amino acids. The CDR3: CASSYGFGFGEPQHF. CDR3 nucleotides: TGTGCCAGCAGTTACGGTTTTGGGTTCGGCGAACCCCAGCATTTT.

This clonotype was recorded many times. The J gene is TRBJ2-2, the V gene TRBV11-1; D might be TRBD1 or TRBD2, each matching 6 bases. V lost 3 bases and J lost 1, with 15 bases in between. CDR3 size: 17 residues. Germline V gives CDR1 SGHAT, CDR2 FQDESV (reference sequence). Written as DNA, the CDR3 is TGTGCCAGCAGCTTGGACAGCGGGCCGGGGAACACCGGGGAGCTGTTTTTT. Translation: CASSLDSGPGNTGELFF.

The chain joins TRBV20-1 to TRBJ1-2, with a tentative D call TRBD1 (5 bases). Germline V gives CDR1 DFQATT, CDR2 SNEGSKA (reference sequence). The ends were cut back, 6 bases at V and 5 bases at J, with 16 bases in the middle. There are 13 residues in the CDR3. This CDR3 is CSAAPLGDYGYTF. CDR3 DNA sequence: TGCAGTGCAGCTCCTCTAGGGGATTATGGCTACACCTTC.

This clonotype was counted at least ten times. V gene TRBV7-2 combines with J gene TRBJ1-5; the D is unclear. Deletions cut 2 bases from V and 7 bases from J, with 9 bases between. The CDR3 is 13 amino acids. Germline CDR1 reads SGHTA; CDR2 reads FQGNSA. CDR3 sequence reads: CASSLSDGQPQHF. DNA for the CDR3: TGTGCCAGCAGCTTATCGGATGGACAGCCCCAGCATTTT.